A single sample is the source of the 27 T cell receptor beta chains below, sequenced in a study of CD8+CD57+ T cells in acquired aplastic anemia. Whoever was chosen for sequencing had shown CD8+CD57+ cell expansion by flow cytometry. CDR3 and TCR beta VDJ profiling relied on genomic DNA as the template. A single record per CDR3 protein comes from TCRdb applying MiXCR to the reads. The profile shows approximately 260,000 distinct CDR3 sequences, about 80% of them singletons. Sample: sorted CD4+, CD8+, or CD8+CD57+ T cells (not recorded which) from PBMCs. The receptors were sampled from a human donor with aplastic anemia.

As regards this clonotype: Since no conserved phenylalanine or tryptophan closes the CDR3, a read error is the likely cause. The DNA is left out, because the CDR3 cannot be placed on it with certainty; the CDR3 is given as TCRdb lists it. The chain couples TRBV2 to TRBJ1-6; the D segment call TRBD1 is taken from the table without a DNA check. Looked up from germline, CDR1 is SNHLY and CDR2 is FYNNEI. Both ends counted, the CDR3 spans 15 residues. The CDR3 here is CASSAGGIDEQLFGL.

This clonotype was seen a few times. The chain uses TRBV5-5 and TRBJ2-2; maybe TRBD2 (7 bases). From germline, CDR1 is SGHKS and CDR2 YYEKEE (reference sequence). Deletions cut 0 bases from V and 0 bases from J, with 12 bases between. This CDR3 is built from 17 residues. The DNA for the CDR3 is TGTGCCAGCAGCTTGGATCCCGGGGGGCCGAACACCGGGGAGCTGTTTTTT. It encodes CASSLDPGGPNTGELFF.

This clonotype was recorded only once. Compared with germline, one end of the junction differs, possibly owing to a read error. The chain couples TRBV9 to TRBJ1-5; D is unresolved. Per the germline V gene, CDR1 is SGDLS and CDR2 is YYNGEE. The CDR3 loop spans 14 amino acids. CDR3 sequence: CASSVETSGRPSNF. CDR3 coding DNA: TGTGCCAGCAGCGTAGAGACTAGCGGGAGGCCCAGCAATTTT. Using reference TRBV9 and TRBJ1-5 for the parts outside the CDR3, the full variable domain is DSGVTQTPKHLITATGQRVTLRCSPRSGDLSVYWYQQSLDQGLQFLIQYYNGEERAKGNILERFSAQQFPDLHSELNLSSLELGDSALYFCASSVETSGRPSNFGDGTRLSIL.

The chain links TRBV7-2 to TRBJ2-7, with D possibly being TRBD1 (6 bases). This CDR3 is built from 18 residues. CDR1 is SGHTA, CDR2 FQGNSA, per germline. The V end lost 5 bases, the J end lost 2 bases, and 25 bases lay between the germline ends. CDR3 loop: CASSHRTAYEEYAYEQYV. The CDR3 nucleotides read TGTGCCAGCAGCCACCGGACAGCCTATGAAGAGTACGCCTACGAGCAGTACGTC.

V gene TRBV7-9 combines with J gene TRBJ2-3, with TRBD1 matching 7 bases. With 5 bases clipped from V and 15 bases from J, the junction kept 20 bases outside the gene matches. Germline V gene lookup returns CDR1 SEHNR and CDR2 FQNEAQ (reference sequence). The CDR3 has 15 residues. CDR3 sequence reads: CASSINPDGTALSYF. The CDR3 region has the DNA TGTGCCAGCAGCATTAATCCAGACGGGACAGCCCTTTCCTATTTT. The variable domain in full, completed from reference TRBV7-9 and TRBJ2-3, reads DTGVSQNPRHKITKRGQNVTFRCDPISEHNRLYWYRQTLGQGPEFLTYFQNEAQLEKSRLLSDRFSAERPKGSFSTLEIQRTEQGDSAMYLCASSINPDGTALSYFGPGTRLTVL.

This chain joins TRBV2 and TRBJ2-3; D possibly corresponds to TRBD1 (5 bases). The assigned J gene may be wrong: the sequence end matches TRBJ1-1 better. Germline CDR1 is SNHLY and CDR2 is FYNNEI. The CDR3 contains 12 residues. The CDR3 DNA reads as TGTGCCACCAGAAACAGGTCAGATGCAGCTTTCTTT. Protein product: CATRNRSDAAFF.

The sample holds one count of this clonotype. Possible read error: a much larger clone is one base away. This chain uses TRBV11-3 with TRBJ2-2, with no clear D. V was trimmed by 0 bases and J by 6 bases, leaving 8 bases between them. This CDR3 contains 14 residues. Germline lookup yields CDR1 SGHNT and CDR2 YENEEA. CDR3 nucleotide sequence: TGTGCCAGCAGCTTAGATCTGAAAGCCGGGGAGCTGTTTTTT. Translation gives CASSLDLKAGELFF. Together with reference TRBV11-3 and TRBJ2-2, the CDR3 gives the full variable domain: EAGVVQSPRYKIIEKKQPVAFWCNPISGHNTLYWYLQNLGQGPELLIRYENEEAVDDSQLPKDRFSAERLKGVDSTLKIQPAELGDSAVYLCASSLDLKAGELFFGEGSRLTVL.

This clonotype was seen just once. The J gene is TRBJ1-2, the V gene TRBV7-9, with D perhaps matching TRBD1 (5 bases). CDR3 length equals 16 residues. Germline CDR1 SEHNR, CDR2 FQNEAQ (reference sequence). Trimming pared 3 bases from V and 7 bases from J, leaving 21 bases between. DNA of the CDR3: TGTGCCAGCAGCTTGGAGAGGGACGGGGGGGTATGTGGCTACACCTTC. Translated: CASSLERDGGVCGYTF.

In regard to this clonotype: At one boundary the junction diverges from the germline segment, which might be a read error. J is TRBJ2-2 and V is TRBV7-9; TRBD2 matches at 10 bases. The CDR3 is made up of 14 amino acids. CDR1 is SEHNR and CDR2 is FQNEAQ in the germline V gene (reference sequence). CDR3 in DNA: TGTGCCAGCAGCTTTCAAAGAAGCGGGGGGGGGCTTGAGTTT. Its protein is CASSFQRSGGGLEF.

This clonotype was counted between two and nine times. V usage is TRBV2 and J usage is TRBJ1-5; D might be TRBD1 (5 bases). Trimming removed 0 bases at V and 4 bases at J, with 10 bases between. CDR3 length: 15 amino acids. Germline-derived CDR1 and CDR2 are SNHLY and FYNNEI. The CDR3 reads CASSEAPGRNQPQHF. The CDR3 region has the DNA TGTGCCAGCAGTGAAGCTCCAGGGCGGAATCAGCCCCAGCATTTT.

Comments on this clonotype: One end of the junction is discordant with germline, which a read error may explain. The rearrangement joins TRBV7-6 to TRBJ2-5; D might be TRBD2 (6 bases). The CDR3 length is 15 residues. Germline CDR1 and CDR2: SGHVS and FNYEAQ. CDR3 in amino acids: CASSPPGTWGETQDF. CDR3 DNA sequence: TGTGCCAGCAGTCCCCCCGGGACTTGGGGAGAGACCCAGGACTTC. Full variable domain (missing parts from reference TRBV7-6 and TRBJ2-5): GAGVSQSPRYKVTKRGQDVALRCDPISGHVSLYWYRQALGQGPEFLTYFNYEAQQDKSGLPNDRFSAERPEGSISTLTIQRTEQRDSAMYRCASSPPGTWGETQDFGPGTRLLVL.

The chain links TRBV9 to TRBJ1-4; a possible D gene is TRBD1 (5 bases). The CDR3 consists of 17 residues. V was trimmed by 3 bases and J by 7 bases, leaving 22 bases between them. Germline assignment: CDR1 SGDLS and CDR2 YYNGEE. DNA of the CDR3: TGTGCCAGCAGCGAGGGGTCAGATACACAGTATATTGAAAAACTGTTTTTT. Translating gives CASSEGSDTQYIEKLFF.

Only one count was recorded for this clonotype. Since no conserved phenylalanine or tryptophan closes the CDR3, a read error is the likely cause. The chain employs TRBV15 and TRBJ1-2, with TRBD1 matching 9 bases. The V and J ends lost 0 bases and 11 bases, in that order; junction bases with no gene match: 19. The length of the CDR3 is 18 residues. Germline values: CDR1 LNHNV, CDR2 YYDKDF (reference sequence). The CDR3 loop is CATSRDRMRGTGLDCYTG. The CDR3 coding sequence is TGTGCCACCAGCAGAGATCGCATGCGGGGGACAGGGTTAGATTGTTACACCGGC.

This chain connects TRBV15 to TRBJ2-3, with D perhaps matching TRBD2 (7 bases). This CDR3 comprises 16 residues. V dropped 0 bases and J dropped 4 bases, with 14 bases sitting between them. Germline loops: CDR1 LNHNV, CDR2 YYDKDF (reference sequence). CDR3 sequence: CATSRDRGGGADTQYF. In nucleotides, the CDR3 is TGTGCCACCAGCAGAGATAGGGGGGGTGGCGCAGATACGCAGTATTTT.

Notes on this clonotype: Compared with germline, one end of the junction differs, possibly owing to a read error. The gene calls are TRBV7-7 and TRBJ2-5; unclear D gene. Germline V gives CDR1 SSHAT, CDR2 FNYEAQ (reference sequence). There are 14 residues in the CDR3. In DNA form, the CDR3 reads TGTGCCAGCAGCTTAGCCCCGAGGAATGAGCAGCACTTCTTC. Translated: CASSLAPRNEQHFF.

A word on this clonotype: At one end, the junction sequence differs from germline, possibly due to a read error. The chain is built from TRBV11-3 and TRBJ2-3; TRBD2 agrees at 7 bases. Germline loops: CDR1 SGHNT, CDR2 YENEEA. The CDR3 consists of 13 residues. DNA for the CDR3: TGTGCCAGCGGCGAGCGGGGCCTCCGTGCGGACAATTTT. Amino acid sequence: CASGERGLRADNF.

In regard to this clonotype: Germline and junction disagree at one end, which may indicate a read error. The chain is built from TRBV7-9 and TRBJ2-5; D is perhaps TRBD2 (6 bases). Germline assignment: CDR1 SEHNR and CDR2 FQNEAQ (reference sequence). CDR3 size: 15 residues. The CDR3 bases are TGTGCCAGCAGCTTAGGCCACGGGAGAAAAGAGACGCAGTACTTC. It yields the protein CASSLGHGRKETQYF.

This chain connects TRBV9 to TRBJ2-7, with no clear D. This CDR3 is built from 15 residues. Germline CDR1 SGDLS, CDR2 YYNGEE. V dropped 0 bases and J dropped 7 bases, with 17 bases sitting between them. The chain's CDR3 is CASSVGVWRIEEQYF. CDR3 in DNA: TGTGCCAGCAGCGTAGGGGTCTGGAGAATTGAGGAGCAGTACTTC.

The chain couples TRBV11-2 to TRBJ2-1; TRBD1 aligns across 7 bases. CDR3 size: 16 residues. The V segment lost 5 bases and the J segment 8 bases; nucleotides outside the gene matches: 15. Germline CDR1 and CDR2: SGHAT and FQNNGV. CDR3 loop: CASSPIDRDGQDEQFF. The CDR3, as DNA: TGTGCCAGCAGCCCAATCGACAGGGACGGTCAGGATGAGCAGTTCTTC.

The rearrangement uses TRBV7-3 and TRBJ2-3; tentative D call: TRBD2 (5 bases). CDR3 size: 14 residues. Germline values: CDR1 SGHTA, CDR2 FQGTGA. V was pared by 8 bases and J by 15 bases, with 27 bases between. The CDR3 loop is CASSIEGNPVEHYF. CDR3 DNA: TGTGCCAGCTCAATAGAGGGCAACCCCGTTGAACACTATTTT.

This chain links TRBV12-3 or TRBV12-4 with TRBJ2-1; weak D call: TRBD1 (6 bases). The CDR3 spans 15 residues. V gave up 6 bases and J gave up 6 bases, with 18 bases separating them. CDR3 in DNA: TGTGCCAGCAGGAGCCCCCTCGGGACACTCAATGAGCAGTTCTTC. Translated: CASRSPLGTLNEQFF.

The chain couples TRBV2 to TRBJ2-3; possibly TRBD1 or TRBD2 for D (5 bases each). From germline, CDR1 is SNHLY and CDR2 FYNNEI. V was clipped by 8 bases and J by 13 bases, with 22 bases between them. This CDR3 comprises 13 residues. The DNA of the CDR3 is TGTGCCAGCGGGGACCTGGGCACAGATACTGAGTATTTT. Encoded protein: CASGDLGTDTEYF.

Notes on this clonotype: A read error may account for a junction end that differs from germline. The chain recombines TRBV7-6 with TRBJ2-3; D call uncertain. CDR3 length: 14 residues. Germline values: CDR1 SGHVS, CDR2 FNYEAQ. Here the CDR3 reads CASSSDGVLSPHHF. The CDR3 bases are TGTGCCAGCAGCTCGGACGGAGTACTTTCACCCCACCACTTT.

In regard to this clonotype: A read error is likely, as this CDR3 ends without the conserved phenylalanine or tryptophan. The chain uses TRBV7-9 and TRBJ2-3, with a tentative D call TRBD2 (5 bases). V was trimmed by 11 bases and J by 2 bases, leaving 14 bases between them. The CDR3 runs to 13 residues. Looked up from germline, CDR1 is SEHNR and CDR2 is FQNEAQ (reference sequence). The CDR3 DNA is TGTGCCGGAAAGGGAGCCCCCACAGATACGCAGTATGGT. This encodes CAGKGAPTDTQYG.

In the case of this clonotype: The germline gene is not matched at one end of the junction; a read error may be the cause. CDR3 region: CATSLGRGRLTQYF. In DNA, the CDR3 is TGTGCCACCAGCTTGGGCAGGGGCCGGCTGACCCAGTACTTC. This chain joins TRBV5-1 and TRBJ2-5; tentatively, D is TRBD1 (6 bases). Per the germline V gene, CDR1 is SGHRS and CDR2 is YFSETQ. The CDR3 extends over 14 amino acids.

This clonotype was found many times. The genes are TRBV4-1 and TRBJ2-7, with TRBD2 identical over 7 bases. The germline V gene encodes CDR1 MGHRA and CDR2 YSYEKL. The CDR3 runs to 15 residues. Germline trimming cut 1 base from V and 3 bases from J; bases unmatched to any gene: 6. The CDR3 protein is CASSQVLSGIYEQYF. Written as DNA, the CDR3 is TGCGCCAGCAGCCAAGTACTGAGCGGGATCTACGAGCAGTACTTC.

The chain recombines TRBV2 with TRBJ1-2; D gene unclear. CDR1 is SNHLY, CDR2 FYNNEI, per germline. The ends were cut back, 8 bases at V and 3 bases at J, with 16 bases in the middle. The CDR3 covers 14 residues. This chain's CDR3 is CASGAGATHYGYTF. In DNA, the CDR3 is TGTGCCAGCGGCGCGGGAGCTACACACTATGGCTACACCTTC. Full variable domain (remainder filled in from reference TRBV2 and TRBJ1-2): EPEVTQTPSHQVTQMGQEVILRCVPISNHLYFYWYRQILGQKVEFLVSFYNNEISEKSEIFDDQFSVERPDGSNFTLKIRSTKLEDSAMYFCASGAGATHYGYTFGSGTRLTVV.